These T cell receptor beta chains were read from a single sample in a study of radiotherapy plus CTLA-4 blockade in lung cancer. The method was immunoSEQ multiplex PCR; TCRdb's version includes in-frame clones alone and lacks a portion of them. The sample lists about 25,000 clones; 73% were seen once. This material consisted of peripheral blood, taken from a patient treated with radiotherapy plus ipilimumab. These receptors were collected from a human donor with non-small cell lung cancer who had stable disease on radiotherapy plus ipilimumab. Each CDR3 is given with its conserved first and last residue. Each record gives: CDR3 protein, CDR3 DNA, V gene, J gene, clone size, D gene. D genes are given only for firm matches. Size tells how often a clone was seen (once, few, many) or the class of an expanded clone, and some rows leave it out.

CDR3: CASTGLDTQYF
DNA: TGTGCCAGCACCGGTCTGGATACGCAGTATTTT
V: TRBV6-5
J: TRBJ2-3
size: few
D: -

CDR3: CASSLDGVSAAQETQYF
DNA: TGTGCCAGCAGCTTAGATGGGGTTAGCGCGGCCCAAGAGACCCAGTACTTC
V: TRBV11-3
J: TRBJ2-5
size: -
D: -

CDR3: CASSISGTYEQYF
DNA: TGTGCCAGTAGTATATCCGGGACCTACGAGCAGTACTTC
V: TRBV19
J: TRBJ2-7
size: -
D: -

CDR3: CASSLGASGGGEQFF
DNA: TGTGCCAGCAGCTTAGGAGCTAGCGGGGGGGGTGAGCAGTTCTTC
V: TRBV7-6
J: TRBJ2-1
size: once
D: TRBD2

CDR3: CASSKASRGSTDTQYF
DNA: TGTGCCAGCAGCAAAGCCTCGCGGGGAAGCACAGATACGCAGTATTTT
V: TRBV21-1
J: TRBJ2-3
size: -
D: -

CDR3: CASSMGRVGQGPFGQYF
DNA: TGTGCCAGTAGTATGGGCCGTGTGGGACAGGGCCCCTTCGGGCAGTACTTC
V: TRBV19
J: TRBJ2-7
size: -
D: TRBD1

CDR3: CASSSGTVTGELFF
DNA: TGTGCCAGCAGTTCCGGGACAGTCACCGGGGAGCTGTTTTTT
V: TRBV6-5
J: TRBJ2-2
size: -
D: TRBD1

CDR3: CAWSNSLRPPYGYTF
DNA: TGTGCCTGGAGTAACAGTTTGAGGCCTCCCTATGGCTACACCTTC
V: TRBV30
J: TRBJ1-2
size: -
D: -

CDR3: CSVKVGQVNTGELFF
DNA: TGCAGCGTTAAGGTGGGACAGGTAAACACCGGGGAGCTGTTTTTT
V: TRBV29-1
J: TRBJ2-2
size: -
D: TRBD1

CDR3: CASSYSGQAPYEQYF
DNA: TGTGCCAGCAGTTACTCGGGGCAGGCGCCCTACGAGCAGTACTTC
V: TRBV6-5
J: TRBJ2-7
size: -
D: -

CDR3: CASSYQGAQSDGYTF
DNA: TGTGCCAGCAGTTACCAGGGGGCGCAGTCCGATGGCTACACCTTC
V: TRBV6-6
J: TRBJ1-2
size: once
D: TRBD1

CDR3: CASSLRQSNQPQHF
DNA: TGTGCCAGCAGCTTACGGCAGAGCAATCAGCCCCAGCATTTT
V: TRBV5-6
J: TRBJ1-5
size: -
D: -

CDR3: CASSLQGQGTYEQFF
DNA: TGTGCCAGCAGCTTACAAGGACAGGGTACGTATGAGCAGTTCTTC
V: TRBV11-3
J: TRBJ2-1
size: -
D: TRBD1

CDR3: CASSLTGGASGYTF
DNA: TGTGCCAGCAGTTTAACAGGGGGCGCGTCTGGCTACACCTTC
V: TRBV28
J: TRBJ1-2
size: -
D: TRBD1

CDR3: CASSGLAGGLGGELFF
DNA: TGTGCCAGCAGTGGACTAGCGGGAGGGCTAGGCGGGGAGCTGTTTTTT
V: TRBV27
J: TRBJ2-2
size: -
D: TRBD2

CDR3: CASSEYLNYGYTF
DNA: TGTGCCAGCAGTGAATATTTAAACTATGGCTACACCTTC
V: TRBV25-1
J: TRBJ1-2
size: -
D: -

CDR3: CASRPWSGRANEQFF
DNA: TGTGCCAGCAGACCTTGGAGCGGGAGGGCCAATGAGCAGTTCTTC
V: TRBV27
J: TRBJ2-1
size: -
D: TRBD2

CDR3: CAWSAQAGVSTGELFF
DNA: TGTGCCTGGAGTGCTCAAGCGGGAGTAAGCACCGGGGAGCTGTTTTTT
V: TRBV30
J: TRBJ2-2
size: few
D: TRBD2

CDR3: CASTVQGGDIYAYGYTF
DNA: TGCGCCAGCACCGTACAGGGTGGAGATATCTATGCCTATGGCTACACCTTC
V: TRBV5-1
J: TRBJ1-2
size: -
D: -

CDR3: CASSLPGERSQHF
DNA: TGTGCCAGCAGTTTACCAGGGGAAAGGTCCCAGCATTTT
V: TRBV28
J: TRBJ1-5
size: few
D: -

CDR3: CASSRTGTRDTQYF
DNA: TGTGCCAGCAGCAGGACGGGGACAAGGGATACGCAGTATTTT
V: TRBV5-6
J: TRBJ2-3
size: -
D: -

CDR3: CASSLNQGRNEQFF
DNA: TGTGCCAGCAGCTTGAATCAGGGGAGGAATGAGCAGTTCTTC
V: TRBV5-4
J: TRBJ2-1
size: -
D: -

CDR3: CASSTGRSAEKRYNEQFF
DNA: TGTGCCAGCAGCACCGGGAGATCTGCCGAGAAACGCTACAATGAGCAGTTCTTC
V: TRBV7-9
J: TRBJ2-1
size: few
D: -

CDR3: CASSFGTGMYNEQFF
DNA: TGTGCCAGCAGTTTTGGGACAGGGATGTACAATGAGCAGTTCTTC
V: TRBV7-2
J: TRBJ2-1
size: -
D: TRBD1

CDR3: CASSQDGVTSGSTDTQYF
DNA: TGTGCCAGCAGCCAAGATGGCGTGACTAGCGGGAGTACAGATACGCAGTATTTT
V: TRBV4-2
J: TRBJ2-3
size: -
D: TRBD2

CDR3: CASSNSASGYTF
DNA: TGTGCCAGCAGTAACTCAGCCTCTGGCTACACCTTC
V: TRBV2
J: TRBJ1-2
size: -
D: -

CDR3: CASSFLATGELFF
DNA: TGTGCCAGCAGCTTTTTGGCCACCGGGGAGCTGTTTTTT
V: TRBV11-2
J: TRBJ2-2
size: -
D: -

CDR3: CASSPPDGGNNQPQHF
DNA: TGTGCCAGCTCACCGCCGGATGGGGGGAACAATCAGCCCCAGCATTTT
V: TRBV18
J: TRBJ1-5
size: -
D: -

CDR3: CATSRAKARGYNEQFF
DNA: TGTGCCACCAGCAGAGCCAAAGCAAGGGGGTACAATGAGCAGTTCTTC
V: TRBV15
J: TRBJ2-1
size: -
D: -

CDR3: CASSLQETQYF
DNA: TGTGCCAGCAGCTTGCAAGAGACCCAGTACTTC
V: TRBV7-2
J: TRBJ2-5
size: -
D: -

CDR3: CASSLSGQGNEQFF
DNA: TGTGCCAGCAGCTTATCGGGGCAGGGCAATGAGCAGTTCTTC
V: TRBV7-9
J: TRBJ2-1
size: few
D: -

CDR3: CASSTAGTGGNTEAFF
DNA: TGTGCCAGCAGTACAGCGGGGACAGGGGGGAACACTGAAGCTTTCTTT
V: TRBV28
J: TRBJ1-1
size: -
D: TRBD1

CDR3: CASSPYPGGDTQYF
DNA: TGTGCCAGCAGCCCATACCCGGGGGGAGATACGCAGTATTTT
V: TRBV4-2
J: TRBJ2-3
size: once
D: TRBD2

CDR3: CASSTQGGNTEAFF
DNA: TGTGCCAGCAGTACACAAGGAGGGAACACTGAAGCTTTCTTT
V: TRBV2
J: TRBJ1-1
size: medium-sized
D: -

CDR3: CASSLAPSGSYNEQFF
DNA: TGTGCCAGCAGCTTAGCGCCTAGCGGGAGCTACAATGAGCAGTTCTTC
V: TRBV7-2
J: TRBJ2-1
size: -
D: TRBD2

CDR3: CAISESGQGNSPLHF
DNA: TGTGCCATCAGTGAGTCGGGACAGGGGAATTCACCCCTCCACTTT
V: TRBV10-3
J: TRBJ1-6
size: once
D: TRBD1

CDR3: CASSMNLETQYF
DNA: TGTGCCAGTAGTATGAATTTGGAGACCCAGTACTTC
V: TRBV19
J: TRBJ2-5
size: -
D: -

CDR3: CASSPSGQGYEQYF
DNA: TGTGCCAGCAGCCCATCTGGGCAGGGCTACGAGCAGTACTTC
V: TRBV4-2
J: TRBJ2-7
size: -
D: -

CDR3: CASSLWRDRSDTQYF
DNA: TGCGCCAGCAGCTTGTGGCGGGACCGCTCAGATACGCAGTATTTT
V: TRBV5-1
J: TRBJ2-3
size: -
D: -

CDR3: CASSPKGNYGYTF
DNA: TGTGCCAGCAGCCCCAAGGGTAACTATGGCTACACCTTC
V: TRBV7-2
J: TRBJ1-2
size: -
D: -

CDR3: CASSYSNSGSYEQYF
DNA: TGTGCCAGCAGTTACTCGAATAGCGGGTCCTACGAGCAGTACTTC
V: TRBV6-5
J: TRBJ2-7
size: -
D: TRBD2

CDR3: CASSLEGSSGSYEQFF
DNA: TGTGCCAGCAGCTTAGAGGGATCTAGCGGGAGTTATGAGCAGTTCTTC
V: TRBV7-2
J: TRBJ2-1
size: -
D: TRBD2

CDR3: CAGRQGKENTIYF
DNA: TGTGCCGGAAGACAGGGGAAGGAAAACACCATATATTTT
V: TRBV6-6
J: TRBJ1-3
size: -
D: TRBD1

CDR3: CASSYSLTGGYEQYF
DNA: TGTGCCAGCAGTTACTCTCTAACAGGGGGTTACGAGCAGTACTTC
V: TRBV6-6
J: TRBJ2-7
size: once
D: TRBD1

CDR3: CASSQLGATDTQYF
DNA: TGTGCCAGCAGCCAATTGGGAGCCACAGATACGCAGTATTTT
V: TRBV14
J: TRBJ2-3
size: -
D: -

CDR3: CASQTGLGNTGELFF
DNA: TGTGCCAGCCAAACAGGGCTCGGGAACACCGGGGAGCTGTTTTTT
V: TRBV18
J: TRBJ2-2
size: -
D: -

CDR3: CASMDRGYGYTF
DNA: TGCGCCAGCATGGACAGAGGGTATGGCTACACCTTC
V: TRBV5-1
J: TRBJ1-2
size: -
D: -

CDR3: CASSTPPEGGFGNTIYF
DNA: TGTGCCAGCAGCACACCACCGGAGGGGGGCTTTGGAAACACCATATATTTT
V: TRBV21-1
J: TRBJ1-3
size: once
D: -

CDR3: CSVELLNSYYGYTF
DNA: TGCAGCGTTGAATTGTTAAATTCATACTATGGCTACACCTTC
V: TRBV29-1
J: TRBJ1-2
size: -
D: -